This TCR beta chain was sequenced in a study of control samples from healthy donors and cancer patients. Sequencing was performed with immunoSEQ multiplex PCR; in TCRdb, only in-frame clones are kept and a portion is missing. The table includes about 170,000 clones, about nine tenths detected once. This CDR3 has 15 residues. Germline CDR1 and CDR2: PRHDT and FYEKMQ (reference sequence). The trim removed 11 bases at V and 1 base at J, leaving 14 bases unmatched. This receptor was obtained from a woman aged 25-40 years in good health. The sample consisted of blood. The chain recombines TRBV13 with TRBJ2-7, with TRBD2 matching 7 bases. The CDR3 sequence is CAPSAEWGGSYEQYF. The CDR3 coding sequence is TGTGCCCCCAGCGCCGAATGGGGGGGGTCCTACGAGCAGTACTTC.